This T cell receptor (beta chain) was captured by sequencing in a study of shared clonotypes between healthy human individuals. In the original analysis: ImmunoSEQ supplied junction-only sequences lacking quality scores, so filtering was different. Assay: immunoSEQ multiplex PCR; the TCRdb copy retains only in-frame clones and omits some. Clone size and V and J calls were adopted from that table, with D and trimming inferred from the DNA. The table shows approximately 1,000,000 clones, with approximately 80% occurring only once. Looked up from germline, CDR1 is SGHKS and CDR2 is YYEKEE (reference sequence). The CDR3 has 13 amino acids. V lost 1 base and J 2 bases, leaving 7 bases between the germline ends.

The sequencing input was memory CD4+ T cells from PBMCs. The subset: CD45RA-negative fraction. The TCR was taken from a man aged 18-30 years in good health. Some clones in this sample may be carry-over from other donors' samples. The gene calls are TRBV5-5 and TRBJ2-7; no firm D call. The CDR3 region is CASSLLSAYEQYF. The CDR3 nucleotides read TGTGCCAGCAGCTTGCTCAGTGCCTACGAGCAGTACTTC. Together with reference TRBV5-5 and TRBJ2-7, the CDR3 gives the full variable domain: DAGVTQSPTHLIKTRGQQVTLRCSPISGHKSVSWYQQVLGQGPQFIFQYYEKEERGRGNFPDRFSARQFPNYSSELNVNALLLGDSALYLCASSLLSAYEQYFGPGTRLTVT.